The 25 T cell receptor beta chains below come from one sample, sequenced in a study of T-cell reconstitution after alpha-beta-depleted transplantation in children. Molecular barcoding with unique molecular identifiers was used for the TCRbeta library. TCRdb fed the PCR reads into MiXCR, producing one record per CDR3 protein. Of 60,000 or so distinct CDR3 sequences listed, 44% were seen once; the top ten hold 98%. The sample in question was PBMCs, mostly from graft donor cells, obtained 360 days after TCRalphabeta/CD19-depleted stem cell transplant. These receptors originate from a male patient younger than 18 who had a stem cell transplant for acute lymphoblastic leukemia, so the T cells may come from the graft donor.

The V call is TRBV12-3 or TRBV12-4, the J call TRBJ1-1, with D uncertain. The V end was cut by 5 bases, the J end by 0 bases, with 4 bases between. CDR3 length: 12 amino acids. CDR3 nucleotides: TGTGCCAGCAGTCCAATGAACACTGAAGCTTTCTTT. Protein: CASSPMNTEAFF.

This chain connects TRBV20-1 to TRBJ2-4, with a possible D match to TRBD2 (5 bases). V was cut by 1 base and J by 8 bases, with 15 bases left in between. Germline-derived CDR1 and CDR2 are DFQATT and SNEGSKA (reference sequence). CDR3 length: 14 amino acids. The CDR3 reads CSARASERRDIQYF. CDR3 DNA sequence: TGCAGTGCTAGAGCTTCAGAGCGGCGGGACATTCAGTACTTC.

The CDR3 DNA follows: TGTGCCAGCAGTCCCCAGACAGCTTTCGATGAGCAGTTCTTC. As protein: CASSPQTAFDEQFF. V is TRBV27 and J is TRBJ2-1, with D possibly matching TRBD1 (5 bases). The germline CDR1 and CDR2 sequences are MNHEY and SMNVEV (reference sequence). The CDR3 is made up of 14 amino acids. Trimming took off 5 bases at V and 8 bases at J, with 16 bases between the two ends.

The chain combines TRBV7-2 with TRBJ2-3; D not resolved. The germline V gene has CDR1 SGHTA and CDR2 FQGNSA. The V end was cut by 5 bases, the J end by 3 bases, with 12 bases between. The CDR3 has 14 residues. The CDR3: CASSRPIGTDTQYF. CDR3 coding DNA: TGTGCCAGCAGCAGGCCGATTGGGACAGATACGCAGTATTTT.

The chain recombines TRBV12-3 or TRBV12-4 with TRBJ2-5; the match to TRBD2 covers 9 bases. This CDR3 has 16 residues. V shed 5 bases and J 3 bases; nucleotides not matched to a gene: 10. CDR3 nucleotide sequence: TGTGCCAGCAGTCCCAGAAGGGCGGGGGGGAAAGAGACCCAGTACTTC. It translates to CASSPRRAGGKETQYF.

There are a few counts of this clonotype. The V gene is TRBV12-3 or TRBV12-4, the J gene TRBJ2-3, with D possibly TRBD2 on 5 matching bases. This CDR3 has 16 amino acids. V dropped 0 bases and J dropped 4 bases, with 14 bases sitting between them. As DNA, the CDR3 is TGTGCCAGCAGTTTAGCACCAGGCGGCGGGTCAGATACGCAGTATTTT. Its translation is CASSLAPGGGSDTQYF.

CDR3 in DNA: TGTGCCAGCAGTTACTCTCCGGGACAGCCGGGAGCTTTCTTT. Translating gives CASSYSPGQPGAFF. This chain uses TRBV6-5 with TRBJ1-1; TRBD1 agrees at 7 bases. The trim removed 0 bases at V and 10 bases at J, leaving 8 bases unmatched. Germline CDR1 reads MNHEY; CDR2 reads SVGAGI. This CDR3 contains 14 residues.

This sequence joins TRBV12-3 or TRBV12-4 and TRBJ2-2; TRBD2 matches at 8 bases. V lost 6 bases, J lost 9 bases, and 9 bases stayed unmatched. The CDR3 sequence is 14 residues long. The CDR3 loop is CASSPGTSNRELFF. In nucleotides, the CDR3 is TGTGCCAGCAGCCCCGGGACTAGTAACCGGGAGCTGTTTTTT.

A few counts support this clonotype. This chain connects TRBV29-1 to TRBJ2-3; TRBD2 matches 8 bases. The CDR3 is 14 amino acids. Trimming at V came to 3 bases and at J to 3 bases, leaving 5 bases not matched to a gene. Looked up from germline, CDR1 is SQVTM and CDR2 is ANQGSEA. CDR3 nucleotides: TGCAGCGTTGACGGCGGGAGGTGGACAGATACGCAGTATTTT. This codes for CSVDGGRWTDTQYF.

In this sample, this clonotype turned up a few times. The CDR3 DNA follows: TGTGCCAGCATCCGCGGGCGGCTAGGCGAGACCCAGTACTTC. It codes for CASIRGRLGETQYF. This sequence joins TRBV7-2 and TRBJ2-5, with a possible D match to TRBD2 (5 bases). V was trimmed by 7 bases and J by 5 bases, leaving 17 bases between them. The CDR3 runs 14 residues. Germline V gene sequence: CDR1 SGHTA, CDR2 FQGNSA.

The CDR3 here is CASSLGAGWNEQFF. The CDR3 coding sequence is TGTGCCAGCAGTCTGGGGGCAGGGTGGAATGAGCAGTTCTTC. The chain combines TRBV12-3 or TRBV12-4 with TRBJ2-1, with TRBD1 as a possible D gene (6 bases). Trimming pared 5 bases from V and 7 bases from J, leaving 15 bases between. This CDR3 has 14 residues.

J is TRBJ2-5 and V is TRBV12-3 or TRBV12-4, with TRBD1 matching over 7 bases. The V segment lost 5 bases and the J segment 1 base; nucleotides outside the gene matches: 4. CDR3 length: 14 amino acids. CDR3 amino acids: CASSLGQLQETQYF. DNA of the CDR3: TGTGCCAGCAGTCTGGGACAGCTCCAAGAGACCCAGTACTTC.

The chain couples TRBV27 to TRBJ2-7, with D possibly matching TRBD2 (6 bases). Germline CDR1 is MNHEY and CDR2 is SMNVEV (reference sequence). This CDR3 has 12 amino acids. Trimming removed 4 bases from V and 4 bases from J, with 8 bases in between. The DNA for the CDR3 is TGTGCCAGCAGTTCCGGAGGGTACGAGCAGTACTTC. Protein sequence: CASSSGGYEQYF.

The chain links TRBV9 to TRBJ1-2; 12 bases are shared with TRBD1. The CDR3 runs to 16 residues. V dropped 3 bases and J dropped 4; count of bases not matched to a gene: 7. Germline CDR1 SGDLS, CDR2 YYNGEE. The CDR3 DNA is TGTGCCAGCAGCGCCATCGGGACAGGGGGCCCCTATGGCTACACCTTC. Protein product: CASSAIGTGGPYGYTF.

This chain connects TRBV6-5 to TRBJ2-1; 10 bases are a match to TRBD1. The junction had 0 bases not matched to a gene; V was cut back by 2 bases and J by 2 bases. CDR3 size: 15 residues. Germline CDR1 reads MNHEY; CDR2 reads SVGAGI. The CDR3 DNA follows: TGTGCCAGCAGTTACGGGACAGGGGCCTACAATGAGCAGTTCTTC. Amino acid sequence: CASSYGTGAYNEQFF.

The chain has TRBV6-1 and TRBJ2-1, with 8 bases fitting TRBD1. The junction had 5 bases not matched to a gene; V was cut back by 6 bases and J by 4 bases. This CDR3 region has 14 residues. Germline CDR1 MNHNS, CDR2 SASEGT. The CDR3 region is CASRPGQAYNEQFF. DNA for the CDR3: TGTGCCAGCAGGCCGGGACAGGCATACAATGAGCAGTTCTTC.

The V and J genes are TRBV5-1 and TRBJ2-1; tentative D call: TRBD2 (5 bases). This CDR3 is built from 15 residues. Germline CDR1 is SGHRS and CDR2 is YFSETQ. Trimming pared 0 bases from V and 5 bases from J, leaving 12 bases between. DNA for the CDR3: TGCGCCAGCAGCTTGGATCTAGCCTCACACAATGAGCAGTTCTTC. Translated: CASSLDLASHNEQFF.

This clonotype was counted at least ten times. The chain is built from TRBV12-3 or TRBV12-4 and TRBJ2-5, with a weak D call TRBD1 (6 bases). V was trimmed by 5 bases and J by 0 bases, leaving 13 bases between them. CDR3 length: 15 residues. CDR3 in amino acids: CASSATGAYQETQYF. The CDR3 DNA sequence: TGTGCCAGCAGTGCGACAGGAGCTTACCAAGAGACCCAGTACTTC.

This rearrangement joins TRBV7-9 to TRBJ2-1, with D possibly matching TRBD2 (5 bases). This CDR3 is 14 amino acids long. Trimming took off 0 bases at V and 8 bases at J, with 11 bases between the two ends. Germline CDR1 reads SEHNR; CDR2 reads FQNEAQ (reference sequence). In DNA, the CDR3 is TGTGCCAGCAGCTTAGCGGGAGCTGGGGATGAGCAGTTCTTC. Translating gives CASSLAGAGDEQFF.

This clonotype has only a few counts. The V call is TRBV9, the J call TRBJ2-3; D gene uncertain. This CDR3 contains 13 residues. The V end was cut by 6 bases, the J end by 5 bases, with 13 bases between. The germline V gene encodes CDR1 SGDLS and CDR2 YYNGEE. The CDR3 sequence is CASNSERRDTQYF. CDR3 coding DNA: TGTGCCAGCAACTCGGAGCGACGAGATACGCAGTATTTT.

DNA for the CDR3: TGTGCCCGAAGGACTAGCGGGGGGTTCGAGCAGTACTTC. Translation gives CARRTSGGFEQYF. The J gene is TRBJ2-7, the V gene TRBV2, with 14 bases lining up with TRBD2. The CDR3 covers 13 residues. From germline, CDR1 is SNHLY and CDR2 FYNNEI. V lost 11 bases and J lost 6; bases outside the gene matches: 6.

The rearrangement joins TRBV5-1 to TRBJ1-1; D is unresolved. CDR1 is SGHRS, CDR2 YFSETQ, per germline. The germline V and J ends were trimmed by 4 bases and 6 bases, with 13 bases remaining between them. The CDR3 sequence is 13 residues long. The CDR3, as DNA: TGCGCCAGCAGCGGGCCTGGGCGGGCTGAAGCTTTCTTT. Amino acids: CASSGPGRAEAFF.

This clonotype came up a few times. The J gene is TRBJ2-7, the V gene TRBV28; D is ambiguous. Trimming stripped 4 bases from V and 3 bases from J, with 16 bases between. The germline V gene has CDR1 MDHEN and CDR2 SYDVKM. This CDR3 has 15 residues. The CDR3 DNA sequence: TGTGCCAGCAGTTCCGACCCCACCCGGCTCTACGAGCAGTACTTC. Translation: CASSSDPTRLYEQYF. Drawing the rest from reference TRBV28 and TRBJ2-7, the complete variable domain is DVKVTQSSRYLVKRTGEKVFLECVQDMDHENMFWYRQDPGLGLRLIYFSYDVKMKEKGDIPEGYSVSREKKERFSLILESASTNQTSMYLCASSSDPTRLYEQYFGPGTRLTVT.

This clonotype occurred a few times. The rearrangement uses TRBV29-1 and TRBJ2-1, with D perhaps TRBD2 (6 bases). The V gene lost 7 bases and the J gene lost 6 bases, with 19 bases spanning the gap. In germline, CDR1 is SQVTM, CDR2 ANQGSEA. This CDR3 has 14 amino acids. CDR3 residues: CSARSGLNLNEQFF. The CDR3 coding sequence is TGCAGCGCCCGTTCGGGACTCAACCTCAATGAGCAGTTCTTC.

There are many counts of this clonotype. The chain recombines TRBV6-5 with TRBJ2-7, with TRBD2 matching over 11 bases. With V trimmed by 10 bases and J by 3 bases, 2 bases remained unmatched. CDR1 is MNHEY and CDR2 is SVGAGI in the germline V gene. The CDR3 is 12 amino acids. The CDR3 bases are TGTGCCACCGGGACTAGCGGCTACGAGCAGTACTTC. This sequence encodes CATGTSGYEQYF.